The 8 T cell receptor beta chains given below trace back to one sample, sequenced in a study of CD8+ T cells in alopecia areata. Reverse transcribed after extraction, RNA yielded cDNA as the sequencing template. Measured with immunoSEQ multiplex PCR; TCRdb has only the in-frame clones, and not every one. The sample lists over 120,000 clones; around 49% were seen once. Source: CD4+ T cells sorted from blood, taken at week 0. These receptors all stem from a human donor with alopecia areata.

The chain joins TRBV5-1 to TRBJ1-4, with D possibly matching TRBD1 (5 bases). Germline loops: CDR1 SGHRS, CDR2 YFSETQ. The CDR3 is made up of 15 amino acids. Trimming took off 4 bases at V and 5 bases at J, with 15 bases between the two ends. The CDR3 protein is CASSVLGDSNEKLFF. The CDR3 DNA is TGCGCCAGCAGCGTACTAGGGGATTCAAATGAAAAACTGTTTTTT.

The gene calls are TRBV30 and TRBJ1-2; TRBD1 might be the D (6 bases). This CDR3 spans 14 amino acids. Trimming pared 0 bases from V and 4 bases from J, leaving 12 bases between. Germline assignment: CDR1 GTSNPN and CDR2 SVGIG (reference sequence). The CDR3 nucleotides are TGTGCCTGGAGTGTACAGGGTCGGAGCTATGGCTACACCTTC. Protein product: CAWSVQGRSYGYTF.

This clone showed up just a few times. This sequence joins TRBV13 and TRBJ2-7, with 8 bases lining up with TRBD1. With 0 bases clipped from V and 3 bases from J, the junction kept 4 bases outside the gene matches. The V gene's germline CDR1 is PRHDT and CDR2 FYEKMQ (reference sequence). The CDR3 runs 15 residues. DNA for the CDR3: TGTGCCAGCAGCTTAGGGGACAGGGACTTCTACGAGCAGTACTTC. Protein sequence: CASSLGDRDFYEQYF.

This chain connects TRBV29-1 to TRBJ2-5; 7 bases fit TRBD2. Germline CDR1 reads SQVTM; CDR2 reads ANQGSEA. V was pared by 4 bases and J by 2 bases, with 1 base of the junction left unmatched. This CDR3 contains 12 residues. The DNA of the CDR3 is TGCAGCGTTGCAGCGGGGCAAGAGACCCAGTACTTC. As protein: CSVAAGQETQYF. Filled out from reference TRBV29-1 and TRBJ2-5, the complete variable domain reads SAVISQKPSRDICQRGTSLTIQCQVDSQVTMMFWYRQQPGQSLTLIATANQGSEATYESGFVIDKFPISRPNLTFSTLTVSNMSPEDSSIYLCSVAAGQETQYFGPGTRLLVL.

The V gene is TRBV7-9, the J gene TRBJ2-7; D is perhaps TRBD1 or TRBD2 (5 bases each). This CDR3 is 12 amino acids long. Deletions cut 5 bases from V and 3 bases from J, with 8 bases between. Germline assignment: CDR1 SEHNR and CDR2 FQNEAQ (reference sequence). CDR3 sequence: CASSRDGYEQYF. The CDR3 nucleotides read TGTGCCAGCAGCCGGGACGGCTACGAGCAGTACTTC.

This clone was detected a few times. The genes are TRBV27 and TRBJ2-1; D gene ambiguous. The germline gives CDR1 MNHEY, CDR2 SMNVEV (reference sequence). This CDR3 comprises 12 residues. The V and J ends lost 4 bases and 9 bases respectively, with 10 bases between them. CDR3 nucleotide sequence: TGTGCCAGCAGTTCTCAGTATGGTGAGCAGTTCTTC. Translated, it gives CASSSQYGEQFF.

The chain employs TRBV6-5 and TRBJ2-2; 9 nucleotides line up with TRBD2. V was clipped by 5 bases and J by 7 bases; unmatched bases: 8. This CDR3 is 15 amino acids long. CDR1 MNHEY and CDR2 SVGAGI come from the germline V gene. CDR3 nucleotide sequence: TGTGCCAGCAGTCTAGCGGGGTCGCTCGTCGGGGAGCTGTTTTTT. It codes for CASSLAGSLVGELFF.

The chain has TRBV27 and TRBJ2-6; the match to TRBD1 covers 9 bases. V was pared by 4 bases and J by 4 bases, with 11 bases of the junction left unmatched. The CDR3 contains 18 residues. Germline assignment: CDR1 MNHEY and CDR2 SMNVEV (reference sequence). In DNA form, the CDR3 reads TGTGCCAGCAGTTGGGACAGGGCCCCTAGTTTCGGGGCCAACGTCCTGACTTTC. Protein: CASSWDRAPSFGANVLTF.